The 7 T cell receptor beta chains given below trace back to one sample, sequenced in a study of early T cells in non-severe SARS-CoV-2 infection. One entry per CDR3 protein, called by TCRdb with MiXCR from the 5' RACE reads. Among 98,000 or so distinct CDR3 sequences, around 10% were seen once, and the ten largest hold around 5%. Sequencing was done on a sample of whole blood. These receptors were collected from an adult who was a healthcare worker with PCR-confirmed SARS-CoV-2 infection or an uninfected control (not recorded which).

This clonotype has ten or more counts. V usage is TRBV7-9 and J usage is TRBJ2-2; perhaps D is TRBD1 or TRBD2 (6 bases each). The CDR3 has 16 amino acids. Germline V gene sequence: CDR1 SEHNR, CDR2 FQNEAQ (reference sequence). The V gene lost 4 bases and the J gene lost 5 bases, with 17 bases spanning the gap. CDR3 nucleotides: TGTGCCAGCAGCTCCCCGCTAGGGGGGCGAACCGGGGAGCTGTTTTTT. This encodes CASSSPLGGRTGELFF.

At least ten counts were recorded for this clonotype. V is TRBV12-3 or TRBV12-4 and J is TRBJ1-2; 7 nucleotides line up with TRBD1. Unmatched junction bases numbered 4, after V lost 7 bases and J lost 2 bases. The length of the CDR3 is 13 residues. In nucleotides, the CDR3 is TGTGCCAGCACCAACAGGGGAAACTATGGCTACACCTTC. Translating gives CASTNRGNYGYTF.

This sequence joins TRBV20-1 and TRBJ2-3, with TRBD1 identical over 9 bases. Per germline, CDR1 DFQATT and CDR2 SNEGSKA (reference sequence). V was pared by 6 bases and J by 2 bases, with 9 bases of the junction left unmatched. The CDR3 is 15 amino acids. The CDR3 nucleotides read TGCAGTGCCGAACCGGGACAGGGAGACACAGATACGCAGTATTTT. It codes for CSAEPGQGDTDTQYF.

To note about this clonotype: The junction differs from germline at one of its ends, possibly a read error. The J gene is TRBJ2-1, the V gene TRBV5-6; D possibly corresponds to TRBD2 (6 bases). Germline V CDR1 and CDR2: SGHDT, YYEEEE. The CDR3 is made up of 12 amino acids. CDR3 sequence (DNA): TGTGTCAGCACCCGGGGGACCCATGAGCAGTTCTTC. Amino acids: CVSTRGTHEQFF. The whole variable domain, remainder taken from reference TRBV5-6 and TRBJ2-1, is DAGVTQSPTHLIKTRGQQVTLRCSPKSGHDTVSWYQQALGQGPQFIFQYYEEEERQRGNFPDRFSGHQFPNYSSELNVNALLLGDSALYLCVSTRGTHEQFFGPGTRLTVL.

In its sample, this clonotype was seen a few times. The chain joins TRBV18 to TRBJ1-4; 9 bases agree with TRBD1. From germline, CDR1 is KGHSH and CDR2 LQKENI. Trimming at V came to 4 bases and at J to 2 bases, leaving 8 bases not matched to a gene. The CDR3 extends over 17 amino acids. CDR3 residues: CASSRVPGQGTNEKLFF. The CDR3 bases are TGTGCCAGCTCACGCGTCCCGGGACAGGGCACTAATGAAAAACTGTTTTTT.

The chain is built from TRBV7-9 and TRBJ1-2, with TRBD1 matching over 8 bases. V was clipped by 1 base and J by 5 bases; unmatched bases: 3. This CDR3 contains 14 residues. Per germline, CDR1 SEHNR and CDR2 FQNEAQ (reference sequence). Written as DNA, the CDR3 is TGTGCCAGCAGCTTAGGGACAGGGATGTATGGCTACACCTTC. This sequence encodes CASSLGTGMYGYTF.

This clonotype was picked up many times. V and J are TRBV4-1 and TRBJ1-2; D is ambiguous. V was cut by 1 base and J by 4 bases, with 13 bases left in between. This CDR3 is built from 15 residues. Per the germline V gene, CDR1 is MGHRA and CDR2 is YSYEKL. As DNA, the CDR3 is TGCGCCAGCAGCCAAGTGCATGGAGGAGTCTATGGCTACACCTTC. Translation gives CASSQVHGGVYGYTF.